The T cell receptor beta chain under discussion was sequenced for a study of Ad26.COV2.S vaccination and SARS-CoV-2 variants. Looking at the study overall: Ad26.COV2.S shots went into the muscle once or twice, 56 days apart.

Assay: immunoSEQ multiplex PCR; the TCRdb copy retains only in-frame clones and omits some. Found here are hundreds of thousands of clones, 88% of them singletons; the top ten hold around 6.4%. Specified treatment: some 19 received Ad26.COV2.S at low or high dose, single or two shots; 5 received placebo; per-sample allocation not given. Specimen acquisition occurred on day 63 following the initial vaccine or placebo injection. The vaccine antigen was prefusion-stabilized Wuhan SARS-CoV-2 spike. Germline V gives CDR1 LGHDT, CDR2 YNNKEL (reference sequence). Trimming cost V 4 bases and J 1 base; bases outside gene matches: 3. This CDR3 region has 16 residues. Of note for this clone: Other DNA sequences from this sample encode an identical CDR3 as well.

This receptor was taken from a person aged 18-60 years who received the Ad26.COV2.S COVID-19 vaccine or a placebo. The rearrangement joins TRBV3-1 (or the pseudogene TRBV3-2) to TRBJ2-2; 10 nucleotides align to TRBD1. This material consisted of peripheral blood, taken in a trial of Ad26.COV2.S vaccine versus placebo. The CDR3 spells CASSLRTGGNTGELFF. The CDR3 region has the DNA TGTGCCAGCAGCCTCCGGACAGGGGGGAACACCGGGGAGCTGTTTTTT.